These T cell receptor beta chains were read from a single sample in a study of blood T cell repertoires in COVID-19. Measured with immunoSEQ multiplex PCR; TCRdb has only the in-frame clones, and not every one. Among about 200,000 clones, around 84% were seen once, and the ten largest hold 4.4%. The sequencing sample was made of peripheral blood. Source of these receptors: a man between 45 and 60 years old with acute or convalescent COVID-19. Each CDR3 is given with its conserved first and last residue. Fields, in order: V gene, clone size, J gene, D gene, CDR3 DNA, CDR3 protein. The D gene is left open where the match is weak. Only some rows state a clone size, as once, few, many or a class for expanded clones.

>TRBV10-3|.|TRBJ1-2|TRBD1
TGTGCCACCCAAGACCAGGGGGTCATAAACTATGGCTACACCTTC
CATQDQGVINYGYTF
>TRBV19|.|TRBJ2-1|.
TGTGCCAGTAGTGTCAGGGGCGGTGAGCAGTTCTTC
CASSVRGGEQFF
>TRBV6-5|.|TRBJ2-5|TRBD1
TGTGCCAGCAGTAGACAGGGGTGGTCAGAGACCCAGTACTTC
CASSRQGWSETQYF
>TRBV18|.|TRBJ1-1|TRBD1
TGTGCCAGCCGACAGGGTGAGGGCACTGAAGCTTTCTTT
CASRQGEGTEAFF
>TRBV28|few|TRBJ1-6|TRBD1
TGTGCCGCCAGCGGACAGGCGAGATATTCACCCCTCCACTTT
CAASGQARYSPLHF
>TRBV29-1|.|TRBJ1-1|.
TGCAGCGTTCACAGGAACACTGAAGCTTTCTTT
CSVHRNTEAFF
>TRBV5-4|.|TRBJ2-3|.
TGTGCCAGCTCCCCTTTTGCAGATACGCAGTATTTT
CASSPFADTQYF
>TRBV27|once|TRBJ1-1|TRBD1
TGTGCCAGCTGGTTTAGGGGGCGGAACACTGAAGCTTTCTTT
CASWFRGRNTEAFF
>TRBV4-2|once|TRBJ1-1|TRBD1
TGTGCCAGCAACCCTCAGGCCACAGGGGGCTTCACTGAAGCTTTCTTT
CASNPQATGGFTEAFF
>TRBV2|.|TRBJ2-1|.
TGTGCCAGCAGTGAGACCCCCCGGGGTGAGCAGTTCTTC
CASSETPRGEQFF
>TRBV11-2|.|TRBJ2-5|TRBD1
TGTGCCAGCAGCTTAGATCGGGACAGGGAGCCCCAAGAGACCCAGTACTTC
CASSLDRDREPQETQYF
>TRBV12-5|.|TRBJ2-1|TRBD2
TGTGCTAGTGGTTTGGCCCGACTAGCGGGGGCGTCTCAGGGGCAGTTCTTC
CASGLARLAGASQGQFF
>TRBV5-6|once|TRBJ2-7|.
TGTGCCAGCAGCTTGTGGGGGCTTCGTACCTACGAGCAGTACTTC
CASSLWGLRTYEQYF
>TRBV19|.|TRBJ1-2|TRBD1
TGTGCCAGTAGGCCTGACAGGGACGATGGCTACACCTTC
CASRPDRDDGYTF
>TRBV18|.|TRBJ1-3|.
TGTGCCAGCTCACCAGCAGGGCTGGATGGAAACACCATATATTTT
CASSPAGLDGNTIYF